A selection of T cell receptor beta chains follows, all from one sample in a study of blood T cell repertoires in COVID-19. TCRdb's table, derived via immunoSEQ multiplex PCR, lists solely in-frame clones and lacks some. The sample lists tens of thousands of clones, 84% seen once, with 3% to 4% in the top ten. Sequencing input: peripheral blood. The receptor source for this set is a man aged 45 to 65 with acute or convalescent COVID-19. Both conserved end residues are part of each CDR3. A D gene is named only where the DNA matches it firmly. Expanded clones are given a class, and other clones once, few, many or no size at all.

J | V | D | size | CDR3 | DNA
TRBJ1-2 | TRBV19 | - | - | CASSTAAAYGYTF | TGTGCCAGTAGTACCGCCGCGGCCTATGGCTACACCTTC
TRBJ1-1 | TRBV12-3/TRBV12-4 | - | - | CASSYSTNTEAFF | TGTGCCAGCAGCTACAGTACCAACACTGAAGCTTTCTTT
TRBJ1-3 | TRBV7-9 | - | - | CASSLAAGREAIYF | TGTGCCAGCAGCTTAGCTGCGGGGCGGGAAGCCATATATTTT
TRBJ1-4 | TRBV6-6 | - | - | CASSYSVDSTNEKLFF | TGTGCCAGCAGTTACTCGGTTGACTCAACTAATGAAAAACTGTTTTTT
TRBJ1-3 | TRBV7-2 | - | few | CASSLGFWGDSGNTIYF | TGTGCCAGCAGCTTAGGTTTTTGGGGAGACTCTGGAAACACCATATATTTT
TRBJ2-1 | TRBV29-1 | TRBD2 | - | CSSSIGTSGNEQFF | TGCAGCTCTTCGATCGGGACTAGCGGGAATGAGCAGTTCTTC
TRBJ2-5 | TRBV6-2/TRBV6-3 | - | - | CASSYPAEYKKTQYF | TGTGCCAGCAGTTACCCGGCGGAGTACAAGAAGACCCAGTACTTC
TRBJ1-2 | TRBV27 | - | - | CASSWAQGYGYTF | TGTGCCAGCAGTTGGGCCCAGGGCTATGGCTACACCTTC
TRBJ2-3 | TRBV30 | TRBD2 | once | CAWRSGLEQYF | TGTGCCTGGAGGTCCGGACTAGAACAGTATTTT
TRBJ2-7 | TRBV5-1 | - | - | CASSLVTGRTYEQYF | TGCGCCAGCAGCTTGGTCACAGGACGAACCTACGAGCAGTACTTC
TRBJ2-3 | TRBV29-1 | TRBD2 | - | CSVEGLAGASTDTQYF | TGCAGCGTGGAAGGGCTAGCGGGAGCCAGCACAGATACGCAGTATTTT